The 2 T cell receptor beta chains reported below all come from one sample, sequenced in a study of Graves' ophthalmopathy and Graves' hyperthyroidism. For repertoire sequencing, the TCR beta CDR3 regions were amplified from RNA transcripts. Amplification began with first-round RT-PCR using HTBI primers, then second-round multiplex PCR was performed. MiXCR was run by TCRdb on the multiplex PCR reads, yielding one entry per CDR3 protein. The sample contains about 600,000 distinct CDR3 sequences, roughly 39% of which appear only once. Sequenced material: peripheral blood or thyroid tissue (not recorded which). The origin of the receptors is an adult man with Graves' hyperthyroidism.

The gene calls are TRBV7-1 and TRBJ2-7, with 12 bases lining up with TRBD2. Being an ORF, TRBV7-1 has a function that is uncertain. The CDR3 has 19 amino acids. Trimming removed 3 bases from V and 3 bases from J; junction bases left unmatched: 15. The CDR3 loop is CASSSAPGLAGGSLYEQYF. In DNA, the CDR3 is TGTGCCAGCAGCTCTGCCCCGGGACTAGCGGGCGGAAGCCTCTACGAGCAGTACTTC.

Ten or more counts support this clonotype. CDR3 protein: CASSTGTLLNYGYTF. DNA for the CDR3: TGTGCCAGTAGTACCGGGACACTTCTTAACTATGGCTACACCTTC. The chain carries TRBV19 and TRBJ1-2; possibly TRBD1 for D (6 bases). This CDR3 spans 15 amino acids. V was clipped by 4 bases and J by 1 base, with 13 bases between them. Germline V gene lookup returns CDR1 LNHDA and CDR2 SQIVND (reference sequence).